This T cell receptor beta chain was recovered during a study of CD8 T cells in Susac syndrome. Reverse transcription of about 0.45 to 1 ug RNA used random hexamers. The CDR3 of TCR beta was amplified by immunoSEQ multiplex PCR across 54 Vbeta and 13 Jbeta. MiXCR, run by TCRdb on the immunoSEQ multiplex PCR reads, gives a single entry per CDR3 protein. The sample shows about 160,000 distinct CDR3 sequences, approximately 94% of them seen only once. TEMRA cells underwent FACS enrichment and CD8+ and CD4+ T cells underwent negative isolation. CDR3 length equals 14 residues. Germline lookup yields CDR1 LGHNA and CDR2 YSLEER. The V gene lost 0 bases and the J gene lost 3 bases, with 8 bases spanning the gap.

V and J are TRBV4-3 and TRBJ2-5; possibly TRBD1 for D (5 bases). The sample taken for sequencing was CD4+ T cells from PBMCs. This TCR derives from a human donor with Susac syndrome. The CDR3 is CASSQELREETQYF. The CDR3 coding sequence is TGCGCCAGCAGCCAAGAACTCAGGGAAGAGACCCAGTACTTC.